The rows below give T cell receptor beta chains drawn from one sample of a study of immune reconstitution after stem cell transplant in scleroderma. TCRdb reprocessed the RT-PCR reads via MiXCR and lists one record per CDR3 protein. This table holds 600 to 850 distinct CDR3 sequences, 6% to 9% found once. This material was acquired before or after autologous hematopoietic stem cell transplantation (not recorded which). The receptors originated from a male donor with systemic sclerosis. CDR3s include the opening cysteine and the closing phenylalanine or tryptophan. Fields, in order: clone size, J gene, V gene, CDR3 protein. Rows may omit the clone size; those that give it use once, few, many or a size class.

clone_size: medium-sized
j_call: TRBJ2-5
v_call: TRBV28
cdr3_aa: CASSLRSNDGASGKETQYF

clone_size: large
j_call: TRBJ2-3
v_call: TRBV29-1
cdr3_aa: CSVESGSRLDTQYF

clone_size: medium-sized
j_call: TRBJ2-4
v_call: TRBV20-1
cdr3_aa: CSAEEREGPANIQYF

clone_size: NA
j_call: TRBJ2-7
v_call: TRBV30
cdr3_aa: CASETAHEQYF

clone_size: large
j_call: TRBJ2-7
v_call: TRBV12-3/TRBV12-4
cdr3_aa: CASSLRTFEQYF

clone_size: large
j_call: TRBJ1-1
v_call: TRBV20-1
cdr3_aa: CSAEDRMNTEAFF

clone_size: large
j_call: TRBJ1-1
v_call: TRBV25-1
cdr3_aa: CASSAGPNTEAFF

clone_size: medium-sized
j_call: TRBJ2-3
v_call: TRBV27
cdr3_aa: CASSLVFWDTQYF

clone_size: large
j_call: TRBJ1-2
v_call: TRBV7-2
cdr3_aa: CASSLALTGSYGYTF

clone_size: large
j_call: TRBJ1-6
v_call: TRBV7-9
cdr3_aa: CASSLRSFGSTGYYNSPLHF

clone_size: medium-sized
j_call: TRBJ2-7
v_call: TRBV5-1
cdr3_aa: CASSPGTRYEQYF

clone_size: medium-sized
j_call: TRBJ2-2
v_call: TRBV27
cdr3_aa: CASSLGQTGGELFF

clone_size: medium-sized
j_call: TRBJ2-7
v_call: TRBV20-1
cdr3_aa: CSARDPYEQYF

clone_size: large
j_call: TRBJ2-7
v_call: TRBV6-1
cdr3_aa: CASSLDRGPPYEQYF

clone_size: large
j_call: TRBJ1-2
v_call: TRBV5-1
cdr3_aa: CASRAGYGYTF

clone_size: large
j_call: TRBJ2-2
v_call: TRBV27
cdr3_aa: CASSTYRGNTGELFF

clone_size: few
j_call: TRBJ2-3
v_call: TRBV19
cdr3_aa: CASTSGEGTDTQYF

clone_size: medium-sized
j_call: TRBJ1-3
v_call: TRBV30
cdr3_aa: CAWIKSNRAGNTIYF

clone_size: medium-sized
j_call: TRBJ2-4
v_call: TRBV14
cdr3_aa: CASSQEVGGAKNIQYF

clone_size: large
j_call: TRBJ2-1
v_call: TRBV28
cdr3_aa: CASSLSGLRGTYNEQFF

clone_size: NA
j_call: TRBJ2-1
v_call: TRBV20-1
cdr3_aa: CSAPNRGRDNEQFF

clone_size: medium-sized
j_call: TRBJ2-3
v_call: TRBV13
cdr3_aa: CASSPRTRGAGAKVTDTQYF

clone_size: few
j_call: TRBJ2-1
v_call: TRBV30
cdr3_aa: CAWSHNSGGAGEQFF

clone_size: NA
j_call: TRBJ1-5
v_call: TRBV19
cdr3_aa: CASSIGNGSPRGSNQPQHF

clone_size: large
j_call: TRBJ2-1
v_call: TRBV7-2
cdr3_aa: CASSLDPREARYNEQFF

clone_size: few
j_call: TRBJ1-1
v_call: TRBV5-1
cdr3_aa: CASSLAEGAINTEAFF

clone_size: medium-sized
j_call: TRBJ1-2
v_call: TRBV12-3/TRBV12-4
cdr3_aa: CASSADRGKRGYTF

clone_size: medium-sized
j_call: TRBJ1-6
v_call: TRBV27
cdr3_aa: CASSRTESSYNSPLHF

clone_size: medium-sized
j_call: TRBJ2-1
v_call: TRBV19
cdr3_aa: CTSSIVGGIPYNEQFF

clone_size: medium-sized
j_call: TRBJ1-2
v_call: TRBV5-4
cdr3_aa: CAVTPGQNYGYTF

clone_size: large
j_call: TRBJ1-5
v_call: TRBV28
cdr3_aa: CASSLGPGRPQHF

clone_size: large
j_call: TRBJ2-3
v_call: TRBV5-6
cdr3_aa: CASSLGLISTDTQYF

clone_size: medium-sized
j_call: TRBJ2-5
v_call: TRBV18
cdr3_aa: CASSPAIQETQYF

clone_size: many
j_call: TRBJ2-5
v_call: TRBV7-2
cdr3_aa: CASSSGPRGPQYF

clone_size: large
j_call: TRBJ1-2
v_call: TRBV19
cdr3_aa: CASSIRGNGYTF

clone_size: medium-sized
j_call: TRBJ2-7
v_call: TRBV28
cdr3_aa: CASSLVESAKGKQYF